The 20 T cell receptor beta chains given below trace back to one sample, sequenced in a study of blood T cell repertoires in COVID-19 (dated by TCRdb to the early 2020s). The method behind the library was the immunoSEQ multiplex PCR assay. As stored in TCRdb, this immuneACCESS dataset retains in-frame rearrangements with V and J assigned. A fraction of the clones does not appear; measured against another copy, unresolved V genes explain less than half of the discrepancy, and the remainder lacks a known reason. A total of about 110,000 clones appear in this sample, around 83% of them only once. The top ten clones comprise approximately 4.5% of the sample. The sequencing sample was made of peripheral blood. The receptor source for this set is a man between 65 and 85 years old with acute or convalescent COVID-19.

This chain joins TRBV5-6 and TRBJ1-2, with D unresolved. The V gene lost 3 bases and the J gene lost 4 bases, with 22 bases spanning the gap. Germline loops: CDR1 SGHDT, CDR2 YYEEEE. This CDR3 spans 17 amino acids. CDR3 DNA: TGTGCCAGCAGCTCGGGAGGAGTCACCCGACCTGCCTATGGCTACACCTTC. Translation gives CASSSGGVTRPAYGYTF.

V and J are TRBV7-2 and TRBJ1-6, with D possibly TRBD1 on 6 matching bases. Trimming pared 5 bases from V and 6 bases from J, leaving 14 bases between. This CDR3 has 15 amino acids. The germline V gene has CDR1 SGHTA and CDR2 FQGNSA. The CDR3 region has the DNA TGTGCCAGCAGCGAAGGCAGGGGTGGTAATTCACCCCTCCACTTT. This translates into CASSEGRGGNSPLHF.

The genes are TRBV11-2 and TRBJ1-6; 9 nucleotides line up with TRBD1. Trimming cost V 4 bases and J 7 bases; bases outside gene matches: 11. This CDR3 spans 17 amino acids. From germline, CDR1 is SGHAT and CDR2 FQNNGV. The CDR3 DNA is TGTGCCAGCAGCTCGCTGGGGACAGGGCAGATAAATTCACCCCTCCACTTT. This encodes CASSSLGTGQINSPLHF.

This chain joins TRBV7-2 and TRBJ1-1; possible D gene TRBD1, 5 bases. V was clipped by 3 bases and J by 10 bases, with 12 bases between them. From germline, CDR1 is SGHTA and CDR2 FQGNSA. The CDR3 extends over 12 amino acids. The CDR3 protein is CASSLSQGRAFF. DNA of the CDR3: TGTGCCAGCAGCTTGAGCCAGGGTCGAGCTTTCTTT.

On this clone: This sequence may be a read error, since a much larger clone differs from it by one base. The V and J genes are TRBV6-6 and TRBJ2-2; D is undetermined. V was trimmed by 4 bases and J by 2 bases, leaving 2 bases between them. This CDR3 is built from 12 residues. The germline V gene has CDR1 MNHNY and CDR2 SVGAGI (reference sequence). In nucleotides, the CDR3 is TGTGCCAGCAGTTCTAACACCGGGGAGCTGTTTTTT. As protein: CASSSNTGELFF.

The genes are TRBV14 and TRBJ1-6; possibly TRBD1 for D (6 bases). V was trimmed by 7 bases and J by 9 bases, leaving 13 bases between them. The CDR3 loop spans 13 amino acids. Germline loops: CDR1 SGHDN, CDR2 FVKESK. DNA of the CDR3: TGTGCCAGCAACCGGGACACGACTTCACCCCTCCACTTT. Its translation: CASNRDTTSPLHF.

This clone was observed a few times. The chain joins TRBV12-5 to TRBJ1-1, with 12 bases fitting TRBD1. Germline lookup yields CDR1 LGHNT and CDR2 FRNRAP. With V trimmed by 0 bases and J by 0 bases, 2 bases remained unmatched. The CDR3 is made up of 17 amino acids. CDR3 amino acids: CASGLVRDRGLNTEAFF. For the CDR3, the DNA is TGTGCTAGTGGTTTGGTACGGGACAGGGGGCTGAACACTGAAGCTTTCTTT.

The V gene is TRBV3-1 (or the pseudogene TRBV3-2), the J gene TRBJ2-2, with D hard to call. The CDR3 loop spans 13 amino acids. With 8 bases removed from V and 1 base from J, the gap between germline ends came to 8 bases. Germline loops: CDR1 LGHDT, CDR2 YNNKEL (reference sequence). The CDR3 DNA follows: TGTGCCAGCGCCCTATGGAACACCGGGGAGCTGTTTTTT. The encoded protein is CASALWNTGELFF.

V usage is TRBV12-3 or TRBV12-4 and J usage is TRBJ1-1; 7 bases match TRBD1. The trim removed 5 bases at V and 7 bases at J, leaving 4 bases unmatched. The CDR3 has 12 amino acids. Here the CDR3 DNA reads TGTGCCAGCAGTCCTGACAGGGATGAAGCTTTCTTT. This codes for CASSPDRDEAFF.

The J gene is TRBJ1-5, the V gene TRBV24-1; 8 nucleotides match TRBD1. Germline CDR1 and CDR2: KGHDR and SFDVKD. The CDR3 runs 16 residues. The junction had 6 bases not matched to a gene; V was cut back by 4 bases and J by 2 bases. CDR3 coding DNA: TGTGCCACCAGTGAGGGGGGGACAGGTGGCAATCAGCCCCAGCATTTT. This codes for CATSEGGTGGNQPQHF.

The chain has TRBV10-3 and TRBJ2-3, with 10 bases fitting TRBD2. Trimming took 3 bases from V and 5 from J; bases not matched to a gene: 8. CDR3 length: 16 amino acids. Germline lookup yields CDR1 ENHRY and CDR2 SYGVKD. CDR3 in DNA: TGTGCCATCAGTGAACGGGGGACTAGCGCGGTAGATACGCAGTATTTT. This codes for CAISERGTSAVDTQYF.

In its sample, this clone was seen once. The chain is built from TRBV5-5 and TRBJ2-3; 8 nucleotides match TRBD2. J was trimmed by 4 bases and V by 1 base; bases with no gene match: 14. The CDR3 is made up of 18 amino acids. Germline V gives CDR1 SGHKS, CDR2 YYEKEE (reference sequence). The CDR3 sequence is CASSLSKTGTSGADTQYF. CDR3 nucleotide sequence: TGTGCCAGCAGCTTGTCCAAGACCGGGACTAGTGGTGCAGATACGCAGTATTTT. Full variable domain (rest looked up from reference TRBV5-5 and TRBJ2-3): DAGVTQSPTHLIKTRGQQVTLRCSPISGHKSVSWYQQVLGQGPQFIFQYYEKEERGRGNFPDRFSARQFPNYSSELNVNALLLGDSALYLCASSLSKTGTSGADTQYFGPGTRLTVL.

Only a few counts were recorded for this clone. The rearrangement uses TRBV2 and TRBJ1-6, with 9 bases fitting TRBD1. Unmatched junction bases numbered 6, after V lost 6 bases and J lost 9 bases. From germline, CDR1 is SNHLY and CDR2 FYNNEI. The CDR3 runs 14 residues. CDR3 in amino acids: CASRAGQGSSPLHF. The CDR3 DNA sequence: TGTGCCAGCAGGGCGGGACAGGGCAGTTCACCCCTCCACTTT.

This chain connects TRBV7-2 to TRBJ2-5; 7 nucleotides agree with TRBD2. Looked up from germline, CDR1 is SGHTA and CDR2 is FQGNSA. CDR3 length: 13 amino acids. Trimming removed 2 bases from V and 3 bases from J; junction bases left unmatched: 0. Written as DNA, the CDR3 is TGTGCCAGCAGCTTACGGGAGGAAGAGACCCAGTACTTC. Translated: CASSLREEETQYF.

The chain couples TRBV6-6 to TRBJ2-2, with 9 nucleotides matching TRBD2. The V gene end was trimmed by 9 bases and the J gene end by 7 bases; junction bases not matched to a gene: 6. Per the germline V gene, CDR1 is MNHNY and CDR2 is SVGAGI (reference sequence). The CDR3 totals 13 residues. The CDR3 protein is CASSSGGNGELFF. Here the CDR3 DNA reads TGTGCCAGTTCGAGCGGGGGGAACGGGGAGCTGTTTTTT.

This clone has more than one count but fewer than ten. This chain uses TRBV30 with TRBJ1-3, with TRBD1 identical over 8 bases. The V and J ends lost 2 bases and 0 bases, in that order; junction bases with no gene match: 3. From germline, CDR1 is GTSNPN and CDR2 SVGIG (reference sequence). The CDR3 has 15 residues. The CDR3 nucleotides read TGTGCCTGGAGTCCCGACAGGGGCTCTGGAAACACCATATATTTT. Encoded protein: CAWSPDRGSGNTIYF.

This chain uses TRBV12-3 or TRBV12-4 with TRBJ1-4; D gene uncertain. The V and J ends lost 5 bases and 4 bases respectively, with 8 bases between them. CDR3 length: 13 residues. The CDR3 reads CASSIGLNEKLFF. The CDR3 DNA reads TGTGCCAGCAGTATCGGACTTAATGAAAAACTGTTTTTT.

Here the CDR3 DNA reads TGTGCCAGCAGCCAAGAGGGGAAGGGGCATGGCTACACCTTC. As protein: CASSQEGKGHGYTF. The genes are TRBV3-1 (or the pseudogene TRBV3-2) and TRBJ1-2, with D possibly TRBD1 on 5 matching bases. V gave up 0 bases and J gave up 6 bases, with 11 bases separating them. This CDR3 has 14 amino acids. Germline CDR1 reads LGHDT; CDR2 reads YNNKEL (reference sequence).

V and J are TRBV10-3 and TRBJ1-3; no reliable D call. Germline CDR1 is ENHRY and CDR2 is SYGVKD. V lost 0 bases and J 0 bases, leaving 12 bases between the germline ends. This CDR3 comprises 17 residues. In DNA, the CDR3 is TGTGCCATCAGTGAGTCGAGGCGACGGAGCTCTGGAAACACCATATATTTT. This sequence encodes CAISESRRRSSGNTIYF.

This clone was found a few times. CDR3 amino acids: CASSLAQRYGYTF. The CDR3 region has the DNA TGTGCCAGCAGCTTAGCACAGAGATATGGCTACACCTTC. The chain couples TRBV7-2 to TRBJ1-2; D remains unclear. The V end lost 0 bases, the J end lost 5 bases, and 7 bases lay between the germline ends. CDR3 size: 13 residues. Germline loops: CDR1 SGHTA, CDR2 FQGNSA.